Below, 10 T cell receptor beta chains from the same sample are listed, as sequenced in a study of blood T cells in healthy people across ages. Primed by a sample-barcoded 5' primer and a J-beta primer mix, a second PCR proceeded for 7 to 11 cycles. From the 5' RACE reads, TCRdb called clonotypes with MiXCR, one entry per CDR3 protein. The data contain 700,000 or so distinct CDR3 sequences, less than 45% of them seen just once; the ten biggest clones take up around 30%. Sequencing was done on a sample of blood. Every receptor here comes from a man at least 80 years old in good health.

Worth noting for this clonotype: A much larger clonotype is one base distant, so this may be a read error. In DNA form, the CDR3 reads TGCAGTGCTAGGAAGGTCCAGGGGGCCGGTAATGAGCAGTACTTC. Its protein is CSARKVQGAGNEQYF. The gene calls are TRBV20-1 and TRBJ2-5; 8 bases align to TRBD1. The V gene's germline CDR1 is DFQATT and CDR2 SNEGSKA (reference sequence). V was pared by 3 bases and J by 11 bases, with 17 bases of the junction left unmatched. The CDR3 spans 15 residues.

This chain joins TRBV5-1 and TRBJ2-7; 12 nucleotides match TRBD2. The trim removed 4 bases at V and 0 bases at J, leaving 5 bases unmatched. The CDR3 is 16 amino acids. Germline V gene lookup returns CDR1 SGHRS and CDR2 YFSETQ. DNA of the CDR3: TGCGCCAGCAGCCCCCGGACTAGCGGGGTCTCCTACGAGCAGTACTTC. Translation gives CASSPRTSGVSYEQYF.

This sequence joins TRBV5-4 and TRBJ2-1, with D unresolved. V was clipped by 0 bases and J by 3 bases, with 7 bases between them. This CDR3 spans 14 amino acids. The germline CDR1 and CDR2 sequences are SGHNT and YYREEE (reference sequence). The CDR3 nucleotides read TGTGCCAGCAGCTTGGGGGCAGTCTACAATGAGCAGTTCTTC. This codes for CASSLGAVYNEQFF.

The chain has TRBV3-1 and TRBJ2-7, with TRBD2 identical over 8 bases. V gave up 1 base and J gave up 6 bases; unmatched junction bases: 8. The CDR3 spans 15 residues. Germline CDR1 reads LGHDT; CDR2 reads YNNKEL (reference sequence). The CDR3 bases are TGTGCCAGCAGCCAAGCCCTGCGGACTAGCTCCGAGCAGTACTTC. It specifies CASSQALRTSSEQYF.

This clonotype was counted only a few times. The rearrangement joins TRBV24-1 to TRBJ2-6; tentative D call: TRBD1 (7 bases). V was shortened by 3 bases and J by 2 bases, with 19 bases between the two germline ends. This CDR3 comprises 19 residues. CDR1 is KGHDR and CDR2 is SFDVKD in the germline V gene. CDR3 sequence: CATSDAAGQRGPGANVLTF. The CDR3 coding sequence is TGTGCCACCAGTGATGCCGCGGGACAGAGGGGCCCTGGGGCCAACGTCCTGACTTTC.

The chain is built from TRBV7-2 and TRBJ2-7, with D uncertain. V gave up 2 bases and J gave up 1 base, with 9 bases separating them. The CDR3 totals 14 residues. Germline V CDR1 and CDR2: SGHTA, FQGNSA. The CDR3 DNA reads as TGTGCCAGCAGCTTAAATCCGGGTTCCTACGAGCAGTACTTC. Encoded protein: CASSLNPGSYEQYF.

This chain joins TRBV7-6 and TRBJ2-5; D ambiguous. V lost 3 bases to trimming and J lost 5 bases, with 13 bases between them. Germline V gene sequence: CDR1 SGHVS, CDR2 FNYEAQ. The CDR3 has 14 amino acids. The CDR3: CASSLVQSGETQYF. DNA for the CDR3: TGTGCCAGCAGCTTGGTACAGTCCGGGGAGACCCAGTACTTC.

This clonotype was seen many times. The chain carries TRBV5-1 and TRBJ2-1; 9 nucleotides line up with TRBD1. The CDR3 totals 15 residues. V lost 0 bases and J lost 6; bases outside the gene matches: 4. Germline CDR1 reads SGHRS; CDR2 reads YFSETQ. The CDR3 reads CASSLGTGVSNEQFF. CDR3 sequence (DNA): TGCGCCAGCAGCTTGGGGACAGGGGTTAGCAATGAGCAGTTCTTC.

In this sample, this clonotype turned up a few times. Just one base apart from a much larger clone, this may be a read error. The chain joins TRBV20-1 to TRBJ2-1; no clear D gene. CDR1 DFQATT and CDR2 SNEGSKA come from the germline V gene (reference sequence). This CDR3 has 10 amino acids. The CDR3 nucleotides read TGCAGGGCTTATCGCCGTGAGCAGTTCTTC. This sequence encodes CRAYRREQFF.

The chain uses TRBV11-2 and TRBJ2-1, with D perhaps TRBD1 (5 bases). Germline-derived CDR1 and CDR2 are SGHAT and FQNNGV. This CDR3 is built from 16 residues. V lost 2 bases and J lost 7, with 18 bases in between. The CDR3 protein is CASSLKKGPTGNEQFF. Written as DNA, the CDR3 is TGTGCCAGCAGCTTAAAAAAGGGGCCGACCGGGAATGAGCAGTTCTTC.